Listed below are T cell receptor beta chains from one sample, sequenced in a study of cytomegalovirus exposure and HLA in healthy donors. Assay: immunoSEQ multiplex PCR; the TCRdb copy retains only in-frame clones and omits some. The sample contains over 100,000 clones, around 89% of which appear only once. The sequenced sample was PBMCs. The receptors were gathered from a woman under 30 in good health and CMV-seropositive. Both conserved end residues are part of each CDR3. A D gene is named only where the DNA matches it firmly.

>TRBV29-1|TRBD1|TRBJ2-7
CSVENRDSYEQYF
TGCAGCGTAGAAAACCGGGACAGCTACGAGCAGTACTTC
>TRBV7-9|NA|TRBJ2-7
CASSHTGLTYEQYF
TGTGCCAGCAGCCACACAGGACTAACCTACGAGCAGTACTTC
>TRBV5-4|TRBD1|TRBJ2-3
CASSLKQGGTDTQYF
TGTGCCAGCAGCCTAAAACAGGGGGGTACAGATACGCAGTATTTT
>TRBV5-1|NA|TRBJ1-2
CASSLEGGAANGYTF
TGCGCCAGCAGCTTGGAGGGGGGGGCGGCGAATGGCTACACCTTC
>TRBV6-6|NA|TRBJ2-5
CASSYEGVVQETQYF
TGTGCCAGCAGTTACGAGGGGGTTGTCCAAGAGACCCAGTACTTC
>TRBV27|TRBD2|TRBJ2-5
CASKLAGGGETQYF
TGTGCCAGCAAATTAGCGGGGGGAGGGGAGACCCAGTACTTC
>TRBV7-6|TRBD2|TRBJ2-2
CASSLVGGTNTFGELFF
TGTGCCAGCAGCTTAGTAGGAGGGACTAATACTTTCGGGGAGCTGTTTTTT
>TRBV10-1|TRBD1|TRBJ2-1
CASSEVGQGLSNEQFF
TGCGCCAGCAGTGAGGTGGGACAGGGGCTTTCCAATGAGCAGTTCTTC
>TRBV6-1|TRBD2|TRBJ2-3
CASTLAGGGTDTQYF
TGTGCCAGCACTCTAGCGGGGGGTGGGACAGATACGCAGTATTTT
>TRBV7-2|TRBD1|TRBJ1-2
CASSLGSGGFSGYGYTF
TGTGCCAGCAGCCTCGGGTCAGGGGGATTCTCGGGTTATGGCTACACCTTC
>TRBV29-1|NA|TRBJ1-1
CSVVRQGSGTEAFF
TGCAGCGTTGTACGCCAGGGGTCGGGCACTGAAGCTTTCTTT
>TRBV7-6|TRBD2|TRBJ2-5
CASSSERLAGGETQYF
TGTGCCAGCAGCTCAGAACGACTAGCGGGAGGAGAGACCCAGTACTTC
>TRBV18|NA|TRBJ2-5
CASSPRRASNQETQYF
TGTGCCAGCTCACCACGCAGGGCTAGTAACCAAGAGACCCAGTACTTC
>TRBV7-9|NA|TRBJ1-2
CASSRSVAKDYGYTF
TGTGCCAGCAGCAGAAGCGTTGCCAAAGACTATGGCTACACCTTC
>TRBV19|TRBD2|TRBJ2-3
CASRHTSGTDTQYF
TGTGCCAGTAGGCATACTAGCGGCACAGATACGCAGTATTTT
>TRBV10-3|TRBD1|TRBJ1-2
CAISETGTGGIDGYTF
TGTGCCATCAGTGAGACCGGGACAGGGGGCATCGATGGCTACACCTTC